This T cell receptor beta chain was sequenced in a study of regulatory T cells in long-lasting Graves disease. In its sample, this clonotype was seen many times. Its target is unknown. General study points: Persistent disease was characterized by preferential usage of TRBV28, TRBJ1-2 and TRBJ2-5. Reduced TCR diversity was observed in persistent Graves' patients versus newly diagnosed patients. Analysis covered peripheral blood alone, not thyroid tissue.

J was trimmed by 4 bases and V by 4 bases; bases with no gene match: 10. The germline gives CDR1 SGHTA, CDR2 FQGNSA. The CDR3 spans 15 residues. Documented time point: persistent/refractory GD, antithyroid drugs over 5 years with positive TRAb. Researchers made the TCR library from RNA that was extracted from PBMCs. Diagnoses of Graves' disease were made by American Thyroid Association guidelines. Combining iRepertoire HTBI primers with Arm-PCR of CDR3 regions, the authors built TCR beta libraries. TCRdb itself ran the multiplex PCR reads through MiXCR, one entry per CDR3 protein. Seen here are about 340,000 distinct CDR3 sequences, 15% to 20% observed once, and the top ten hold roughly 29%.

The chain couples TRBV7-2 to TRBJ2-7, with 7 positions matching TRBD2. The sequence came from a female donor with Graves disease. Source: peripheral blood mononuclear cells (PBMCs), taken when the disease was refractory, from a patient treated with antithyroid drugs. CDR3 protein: CASSSGGWEGYEQYF. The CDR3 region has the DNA TGTGCCAGCAGCTCCGGGGGGTGGGAGGGATACGAGCAGTACTTC.